The entry below describes one T cell receptor beta chain. The antigen remains unidentified. The donors were in the roughly 130-subject validation cohort; that cohort was separate from the roughly 700-subject first cohort. The record originates from a study of cytomegalovirus exposure and HLA in healthy donors. Study context: It was reported in a later analysis that the roughly 120 validation repertoires used the same platform as the approximately 620 first-cohort repertoires. Study-level points and caveats: The study listed roughly 160 cytomegalovirus-associated TCR beta chains. Cytomegalovirus status was reportedly diagnosed by the classifier with high sensitivity and specificity.

CDR1 and CDR2 (germline): SQVTM, ANQGSEA. After removal of 4 bases from V and 11 bases from J, the junction contained 9 bases not matched to a gene. The CDR3 runs 12 residues. TCRdb's table, derived via immunoSEQ multiplex PCR, lists solely in-frame clones and lacks some. Altogether tens of thousands of clones are present, 90% to 95% being singletons, with the ten largest covering around 3.4%. V usage is TRBV29-1 and J usage is TRBJ1-2; 8 bases are shared with TRBD1. This clonotype originated in a man between 18 and 29 years old in good health and CMV-seronegative. The sequencing input was PBMCs. The CDR3 sequence is CSVAPGTGRYTF. CDR3 sequence (DNA): TGCAGCGTTGCCCCCGGGACAGGAAGGTACACCTTC.